This entry is about one T cell receptor (beta chain). CDR3 length equals 16 residues. V shed 0 bases and J shed 2 bases, with 15 bases lying between them. The V gene's germline CDR1 is SGHNT and CDR2 YYREEE (reference sequence). Per the original methods: The authors estimated nucleated cell counts from reference gene primer amplification. Clones were sequenced by immunoSEQ multiplex PCR, and TCRdb holds only the in-frame ones, with some missing. For V, J and clone size, that table is used; D and trimming come from the DNA. The table includes 250,000 to 350,000 clones, 70% to 90% detected once. This sample is part of a study of blood T cell repertoires in COVID-19. About the research overall: Acute-phase and convalescent COVID-19 samples originated in the United States, Italy and Spain. T cells, B-cell-depleted T cells, or PBMCs supplied cDNA or gDNA.

V usage is TRBV5-4 and J usage is TRBJ2-7; D possibly corresponds to TRBD1 (6 bases). The sample consisted of peripheral blood. This receptor was obtained from a woman aged 60-75 years with acute or convalescent COVID-19. DNA for the CDR3: TGTGCCAGCAGCTTGGCCCCGGGACACTCTACCTACGAGCAGTACTTC. Its protein product is CASSLAPGHSTYEQYF.